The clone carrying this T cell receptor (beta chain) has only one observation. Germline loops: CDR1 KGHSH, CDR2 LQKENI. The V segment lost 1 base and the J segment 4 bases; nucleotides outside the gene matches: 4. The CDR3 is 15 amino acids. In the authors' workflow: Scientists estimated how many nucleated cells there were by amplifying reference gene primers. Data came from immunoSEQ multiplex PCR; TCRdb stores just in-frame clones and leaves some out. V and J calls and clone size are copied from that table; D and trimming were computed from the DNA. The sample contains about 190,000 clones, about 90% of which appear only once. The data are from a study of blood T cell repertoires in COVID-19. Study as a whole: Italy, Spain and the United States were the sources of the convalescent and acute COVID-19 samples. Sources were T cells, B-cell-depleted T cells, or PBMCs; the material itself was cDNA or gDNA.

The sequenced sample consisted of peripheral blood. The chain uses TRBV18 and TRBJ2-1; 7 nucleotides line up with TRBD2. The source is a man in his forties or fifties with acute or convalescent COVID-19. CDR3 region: CASSPQERGYNEQFF. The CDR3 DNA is TGTGCCAGCTCACCACAAGAGCGGGGTTACAATGAGCAGTTCTTC.